This T cell receptor beta chain is from a study of blood T cell repertoires in COVID-19. Study processing details: Amplification with reference gene primers provided the estimates of nucleated cell counts. The method was immunoSEQ multiplex PCR; TCRdb's version includes in-frame clones alone and lacks a portion of them. The V and J calls and clone size are taken from that table; D and trimming were inferred from the DNA. Altogether a few hundred thousand clones are present, 81% being singletons, with the ten largest covering 1.1%. Trimming at V came to 7 bases and at J to 5 bases, leaving 4 bases not matched to a gene. CDR1 MNHEY and CDR2 SVGAGI come from the germline V gene. CDR3 size: 14 residues.

What was sequenced was peripheral blood. The TCR originated in a human donor with acute or convalescent COVID-19. The donor label of this sample is uncertain. The chain links TRBV6-5 to TRBJ1-4; 10 positions agree with TRBD1. CDR3 loop: CASTVGQGNEKLFF. The CDR3 DNA is TGTGCCAGCACTGTGGGACAGGGGAATGAAAAACTGTTTTTT.